This T cell receptor (beta chain) stems from a study of cytomegalovirus exposure and HLA in healthy donors. Overall study results and limits: Most of the TCR beta V segments (in an earlier analysis) were productive either about 87% or about 30% of the time. In a later analysis, common viral pathogens appeared linked to several of the most significant clusters.

The PCR ran on 60 Vbeta and 13 Jbeta primers. The repertoire was sequenced with immunoSEQ multiplex PCR; TCRdb's copy has only in-frame clones and lacks some. The data show 150,000 to 200,000 clones, approximately 80% seen once. About this clone itself: Its antigen is undetermined. Different DNA sequences within this sample yield the same CDR3.

The sequence came from a man in his thirties or forties in good health and CMV-seropositive. Material: PBMCs.

CDR3 sequence: CASSFLLQPGQLYNEQFF. CDR3 in DNA: TGTGCCAGCAGCTTCCTCTTACAACCGGGACAGTTGTACAATGAGCAGTTCTTC. J is TRBJ2-1 and V is TRBV5-6; 7 bases match TRBD1. The germline CDR1 and CDR2 sequences are SGHDT and YYEEEE. The J segment lost 4 bases and the V segment lost 2 bases, leaving 15 bases of the junction unmatched. The CDR3 length is 18 residues.